This T cell receptor beta chain is from a study of T cell responses to AZD1222 COVID-19 vaccine. Overall study context: Second-dose intervals near 4 or 12 weeks were combined.

Turning to this clone: Its antigen remains unknown.

TCRdb keeps only in-frame clones here, not all; method: immunoSEQ multiplex PCR. The profile shows 150,000 or so clones, 90% to 95% of them singletons. Study-wide results and caveats: Increased Spike-specific TCR breadth and depth were observed after two AZD1222 doses.

Germline V gene sequence: CDR1 SGHNT, CDR2 YYREEE (reference sequence). V was clipped by 5 bases and J by 4 bases; unmatched bases: 12. This CDR3 comprises 16 residues. The chain carries TRBV5-4 and TRBJ1-2; TRBD1 aligns across 9 bases. Sequencing used peripheral blood, obtained on day 0 of AZD1222 vaccination. The source is an adult in good health. CDR3 loop: CASRDFGTGLRYGYTF. As DNA, the CDR3 is TGTGCCAGCAGGGACTTCGGGACAGGGCTTCGCTATGGCTACACCTTC. The full variable domain, with the rest looked up from reference TRBV5-4 and TRBJ1-2, is ETGVTQSPTHLIKTRGQQVTLRCSSQSGHNTVSWYQQALGQGPQFIFQYYREEENGRGNFPPRFSGLQFPNYSSELNVNALELDDSALYLCASRDFGTGLRYGYTFGSGTRLTVV.